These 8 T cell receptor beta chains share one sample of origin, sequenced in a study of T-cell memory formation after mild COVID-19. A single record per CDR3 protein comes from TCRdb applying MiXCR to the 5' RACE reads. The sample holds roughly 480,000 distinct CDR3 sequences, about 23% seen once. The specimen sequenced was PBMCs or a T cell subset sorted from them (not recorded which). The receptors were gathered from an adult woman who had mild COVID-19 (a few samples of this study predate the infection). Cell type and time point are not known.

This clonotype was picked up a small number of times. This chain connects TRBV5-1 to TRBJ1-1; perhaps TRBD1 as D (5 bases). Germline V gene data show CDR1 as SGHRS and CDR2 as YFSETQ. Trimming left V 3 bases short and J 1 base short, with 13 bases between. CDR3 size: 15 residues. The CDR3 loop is CASSWGTPQNTEAFF. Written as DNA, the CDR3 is TGCGCCAGCAGCTGGGGGACTCCTCAGAACACTGAAGCTTTCTTT.

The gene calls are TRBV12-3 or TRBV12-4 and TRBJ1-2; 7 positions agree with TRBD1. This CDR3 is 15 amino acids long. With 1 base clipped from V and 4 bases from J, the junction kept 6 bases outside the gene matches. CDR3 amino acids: CASSLVGQNIYGYTF. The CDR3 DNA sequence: TGTGCCAGCAGTTTAGTGGGACAGAATATCTATGGCTACACCTTC.

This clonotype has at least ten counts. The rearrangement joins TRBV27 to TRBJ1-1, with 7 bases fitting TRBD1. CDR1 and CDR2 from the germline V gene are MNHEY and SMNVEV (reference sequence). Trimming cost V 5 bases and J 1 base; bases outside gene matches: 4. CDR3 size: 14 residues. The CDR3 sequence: CASSVQGPNTEAFF. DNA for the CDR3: TGTGCCAGCAGTGTACAGGGGCCGAACACTGAAGCTTTCTTT.

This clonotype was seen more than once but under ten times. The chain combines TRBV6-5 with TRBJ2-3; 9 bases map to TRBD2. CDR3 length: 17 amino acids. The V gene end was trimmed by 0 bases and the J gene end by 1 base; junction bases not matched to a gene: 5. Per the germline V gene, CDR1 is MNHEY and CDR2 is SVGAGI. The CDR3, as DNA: TGTGCCAGCAGTTACTCGACGGTAGCGGGGGGCACAGATACGCAGTATTTT. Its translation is CASSYSTVAGGTDTQYF.

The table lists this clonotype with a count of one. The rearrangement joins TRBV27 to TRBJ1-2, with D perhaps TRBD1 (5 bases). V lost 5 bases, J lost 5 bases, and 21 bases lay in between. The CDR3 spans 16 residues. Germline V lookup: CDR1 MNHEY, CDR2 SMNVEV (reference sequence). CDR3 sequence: CASSPLWQGVQYGYTF. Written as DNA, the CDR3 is TGTGCCAGCAGTCCCCTGTGGCAGGGAGTCCAGTATGGCTACACCTTC.

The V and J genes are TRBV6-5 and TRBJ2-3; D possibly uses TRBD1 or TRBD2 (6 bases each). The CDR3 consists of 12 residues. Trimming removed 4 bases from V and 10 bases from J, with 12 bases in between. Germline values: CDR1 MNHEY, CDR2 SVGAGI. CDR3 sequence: CASSLTGGAQYF. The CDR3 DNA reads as TGTGCCAGCAGTTTGACAGGCGGGGCGCAGTATTTT.

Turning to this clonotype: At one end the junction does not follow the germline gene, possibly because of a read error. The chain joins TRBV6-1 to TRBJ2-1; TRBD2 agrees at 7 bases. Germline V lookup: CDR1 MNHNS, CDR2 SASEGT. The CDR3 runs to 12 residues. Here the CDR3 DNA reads TGTGCCAGCAGTGAAGTCGGGGGGAGGGCACCCTTC. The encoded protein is CASSEVGGRAPF.

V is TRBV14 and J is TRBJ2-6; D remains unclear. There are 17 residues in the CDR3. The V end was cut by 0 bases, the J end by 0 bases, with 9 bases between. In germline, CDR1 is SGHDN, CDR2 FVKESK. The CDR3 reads CASSQDWRNSGANVLTF. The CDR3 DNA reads TGTGCCAGCAGCCAAGATTGGAGAAACTCTGGGGCCAACGTCCTGACTTTC.